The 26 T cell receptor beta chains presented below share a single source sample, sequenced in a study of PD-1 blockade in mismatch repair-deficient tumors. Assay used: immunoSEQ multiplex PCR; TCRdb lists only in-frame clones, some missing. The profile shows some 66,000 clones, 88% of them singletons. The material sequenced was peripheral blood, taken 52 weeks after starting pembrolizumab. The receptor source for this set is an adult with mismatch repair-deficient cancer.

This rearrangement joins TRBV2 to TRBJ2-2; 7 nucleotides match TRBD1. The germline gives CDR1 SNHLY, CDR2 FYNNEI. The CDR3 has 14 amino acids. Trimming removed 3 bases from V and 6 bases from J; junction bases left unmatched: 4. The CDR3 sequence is CASSDRQGAGELFF. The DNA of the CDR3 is TGTGCCAGCAGTGATAGACAGGGCGCCGGGGAGCTGTTTTTT.

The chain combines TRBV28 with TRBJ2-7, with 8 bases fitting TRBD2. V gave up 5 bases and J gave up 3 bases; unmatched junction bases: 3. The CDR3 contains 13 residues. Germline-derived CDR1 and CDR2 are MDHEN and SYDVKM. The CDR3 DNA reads TGTGCCAGCAGTCCCGGGACTAGCTACGAGCAGTACTTC. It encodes CASSPGTSYEQYF.

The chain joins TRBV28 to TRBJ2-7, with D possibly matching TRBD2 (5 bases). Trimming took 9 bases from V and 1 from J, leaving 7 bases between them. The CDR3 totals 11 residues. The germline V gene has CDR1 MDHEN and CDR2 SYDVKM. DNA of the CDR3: TGTGCCAGTGCGGGTTCCTACGAGCAGTACTTC. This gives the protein CASAGSYEQYF.

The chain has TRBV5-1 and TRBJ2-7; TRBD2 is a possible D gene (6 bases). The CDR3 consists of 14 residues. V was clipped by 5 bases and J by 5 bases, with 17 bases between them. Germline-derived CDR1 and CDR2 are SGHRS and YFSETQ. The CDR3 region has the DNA TGCGCCAGCAGTCGAGCGGGCTGGCCTAACGAGCAGTACTTC. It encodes CASSRAGWPNEQYF. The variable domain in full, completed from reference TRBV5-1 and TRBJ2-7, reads KAGVTQTPRYLIKTRGQQVTLSCSPISGHRSVSWYQQTPGQGLQFLFEYFSETQRNKGNFPGRFSGRQFSNSRSEMNVSTLELGDSALYLCASSRAGWPNEQYFGPGTRLTVT.

The CDR3 nucleotides are TGTGCCAGCTCAAGCCGGGTCCGTATTAATTCACCCCTCCACTTT. Translated, it gives CASSSRVRINSPLHF. The genes are TRBV18 and TRBJ1-6; D not resolved. There are 15 residues in the CDR3. V gave up 5 bases and J gave up 6 bases, with 14 bases separating them. The germline gives CDR1 KGHSH, CDR2 LQKENI.

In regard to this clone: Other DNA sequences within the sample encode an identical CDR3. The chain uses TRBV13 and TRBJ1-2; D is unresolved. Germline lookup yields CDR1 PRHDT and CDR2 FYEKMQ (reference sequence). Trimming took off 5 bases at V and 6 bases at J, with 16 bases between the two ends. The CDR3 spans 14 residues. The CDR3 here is CASSEKASWDGYTF. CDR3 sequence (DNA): TGTGCCAGCAGCGAGAAGGCTTCCTGGGATGGCTACACCTTC. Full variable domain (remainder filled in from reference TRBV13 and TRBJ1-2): AAGVIQSPRHLIKEKRETATLKCYPIPRHDTVYWYQQGPGQDPQFLISFYEKMQSDKGSIPDRFSAQQFSDYHSELNMSSLELGDSALYFCASSEKASWDGYTFGSGTRLTVV.

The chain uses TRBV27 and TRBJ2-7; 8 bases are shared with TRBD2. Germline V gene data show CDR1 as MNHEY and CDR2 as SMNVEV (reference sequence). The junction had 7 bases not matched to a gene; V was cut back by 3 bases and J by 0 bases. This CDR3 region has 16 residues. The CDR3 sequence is CASSFRLALSSYEQYF. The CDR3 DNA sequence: TGTGCCAGCAGTTTTCGACTAGCGCTAAGCTCCTACGAGCAGTACTTC.

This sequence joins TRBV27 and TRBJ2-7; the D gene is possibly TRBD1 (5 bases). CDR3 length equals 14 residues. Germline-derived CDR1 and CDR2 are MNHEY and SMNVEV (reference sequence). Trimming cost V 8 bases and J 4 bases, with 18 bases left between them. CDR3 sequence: CASGYDQGQYEQYF. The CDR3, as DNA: TGTGCCAGCGGCTACGACCAGGGCCAGTACGAGCAGTACTTC.

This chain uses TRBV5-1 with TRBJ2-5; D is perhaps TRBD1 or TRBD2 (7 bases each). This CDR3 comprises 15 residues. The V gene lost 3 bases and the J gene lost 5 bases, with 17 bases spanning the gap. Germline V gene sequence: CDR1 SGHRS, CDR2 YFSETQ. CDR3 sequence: CASSSRGGWRETQYF. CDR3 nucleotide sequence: TGCGCCAGCAGCTCCAGGGGGGGCTGGAGGGAGACCCAGTACTTC.

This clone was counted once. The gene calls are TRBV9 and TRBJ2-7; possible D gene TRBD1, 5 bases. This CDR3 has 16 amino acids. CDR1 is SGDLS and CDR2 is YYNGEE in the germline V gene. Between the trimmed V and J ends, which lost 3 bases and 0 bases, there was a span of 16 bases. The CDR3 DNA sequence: TGTGCCAGCAGCGCCTCATTGACAGAAAGCTCCTACGAGCAGTACTTC. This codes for CASSASLTESSYEQYF.

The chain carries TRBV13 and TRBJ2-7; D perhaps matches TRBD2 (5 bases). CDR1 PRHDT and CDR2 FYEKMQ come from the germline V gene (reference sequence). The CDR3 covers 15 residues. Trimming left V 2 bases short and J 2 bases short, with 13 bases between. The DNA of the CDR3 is TGTGCCAGCAGCTTAAGTGGACTGGGAACCTACGAGCAGTACTTC. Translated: CASSLSGLGTYEQYF.

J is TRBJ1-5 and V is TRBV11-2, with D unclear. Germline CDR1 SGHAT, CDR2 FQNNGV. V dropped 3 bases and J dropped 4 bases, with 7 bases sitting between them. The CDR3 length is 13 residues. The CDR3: CASSFGFNQPQHF. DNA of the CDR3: TGTGCCAGCAGCTTTGGATTTAATCAGCCCCAGCATTTT.

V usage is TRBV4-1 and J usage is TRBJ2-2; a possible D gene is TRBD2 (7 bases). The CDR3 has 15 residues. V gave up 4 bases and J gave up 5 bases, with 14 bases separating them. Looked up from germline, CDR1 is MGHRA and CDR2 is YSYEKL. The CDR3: CASSPRGGNTGELFF. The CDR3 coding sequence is TGCGCCAGCAGCCCAAGGGGGGGGAATACCGGGGAGCTGTTTTTT.

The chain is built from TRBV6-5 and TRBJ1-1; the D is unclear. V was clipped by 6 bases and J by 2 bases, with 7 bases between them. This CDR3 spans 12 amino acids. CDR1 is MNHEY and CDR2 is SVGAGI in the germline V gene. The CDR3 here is CASRLGNTEAFF. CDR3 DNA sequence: TGTGCCAGCAGACTAGGAAACACTGAAGCTTTCTTT.

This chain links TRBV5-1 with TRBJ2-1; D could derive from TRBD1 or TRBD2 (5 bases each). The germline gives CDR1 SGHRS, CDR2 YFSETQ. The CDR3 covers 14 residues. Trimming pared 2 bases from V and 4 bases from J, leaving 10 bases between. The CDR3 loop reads CASSFRGLYNEQFF. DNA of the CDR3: TGCGCCAGCAGCTTCCGGGGCCTTTACAATGAGCAGTTCTTC.

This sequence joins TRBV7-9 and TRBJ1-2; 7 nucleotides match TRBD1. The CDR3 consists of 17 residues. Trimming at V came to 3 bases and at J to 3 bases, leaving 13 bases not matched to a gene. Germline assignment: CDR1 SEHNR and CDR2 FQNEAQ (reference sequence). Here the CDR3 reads CASSLVPGTALDYGYTF. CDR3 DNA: TGTGCCAGCAGCTTGGTCCCCGGGACAGCTTTGGACTATGGCTACACCTTC.

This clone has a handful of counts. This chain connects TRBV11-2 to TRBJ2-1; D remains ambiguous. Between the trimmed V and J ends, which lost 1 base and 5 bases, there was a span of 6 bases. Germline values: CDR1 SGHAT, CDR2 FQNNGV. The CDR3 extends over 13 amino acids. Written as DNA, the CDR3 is TGTGCCAGCAGCTTAGTACGAAACAATGAGCAGTTCTTC. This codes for CASSLVRNNEQFF.

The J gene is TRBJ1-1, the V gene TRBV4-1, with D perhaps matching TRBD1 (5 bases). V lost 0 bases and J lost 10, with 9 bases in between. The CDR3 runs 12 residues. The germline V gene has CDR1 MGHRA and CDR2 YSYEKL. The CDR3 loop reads CASSQDSGGAFF. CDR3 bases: TGCGCCAGCAGCCAAGATTCGGGGGGAGCTTTCTTT.

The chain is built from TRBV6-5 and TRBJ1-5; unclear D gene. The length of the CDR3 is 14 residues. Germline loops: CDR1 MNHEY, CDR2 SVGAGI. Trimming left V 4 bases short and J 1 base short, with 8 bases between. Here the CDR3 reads CASSWTASNQPQHF. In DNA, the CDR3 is TGTGCCAGCAGTTGGACGGCAAGCAATCAGCCCCAGCATTTT.

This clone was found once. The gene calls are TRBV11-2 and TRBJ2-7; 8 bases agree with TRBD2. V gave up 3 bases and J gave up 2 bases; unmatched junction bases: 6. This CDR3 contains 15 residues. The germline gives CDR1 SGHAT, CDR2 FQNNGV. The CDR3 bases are TGTGCCAGCAGCTTCGGACTAGCCCAAACCTACGAGCAGTACTTC. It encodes CASSFGLAQTYEQYF.

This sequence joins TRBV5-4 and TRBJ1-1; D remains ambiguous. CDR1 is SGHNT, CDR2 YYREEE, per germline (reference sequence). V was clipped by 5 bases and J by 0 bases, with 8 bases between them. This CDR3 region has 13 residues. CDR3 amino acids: CASSPGMNTEAFF. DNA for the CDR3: TGTGCCAGCAGTCCGGGCATGAACACTGAAGCTTTCTTT. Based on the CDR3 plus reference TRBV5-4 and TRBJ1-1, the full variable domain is ETGVTQSPTHLIKTRGQQVTLRCSSQSGHNTVSWYQQALGQGPQFIFQYYREEENGRGNFPPRFSGLQFPNYSSELNVNALELDDSALYLCASSPGMNTEAFFGQGTRLTVV.

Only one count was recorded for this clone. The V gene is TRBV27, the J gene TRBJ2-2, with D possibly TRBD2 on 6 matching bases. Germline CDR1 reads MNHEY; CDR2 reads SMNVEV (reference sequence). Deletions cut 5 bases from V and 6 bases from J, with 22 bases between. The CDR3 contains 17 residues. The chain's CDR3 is CASSITRVSGGSGELFF. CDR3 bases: TGTGCCAGCAGTATAACCCGGGTTTCAGGAGGGTCCGGGGAGCTGTTTTTT.

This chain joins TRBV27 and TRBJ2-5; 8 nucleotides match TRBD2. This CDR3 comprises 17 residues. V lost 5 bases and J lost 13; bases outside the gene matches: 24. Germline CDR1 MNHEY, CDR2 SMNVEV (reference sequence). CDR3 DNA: TGTGCCAGCAGTCCTCTCCGCCGACTAGCGCGGAACTTCTTACTGTACTTC. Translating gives CASSPLRRLARNFLLYF.

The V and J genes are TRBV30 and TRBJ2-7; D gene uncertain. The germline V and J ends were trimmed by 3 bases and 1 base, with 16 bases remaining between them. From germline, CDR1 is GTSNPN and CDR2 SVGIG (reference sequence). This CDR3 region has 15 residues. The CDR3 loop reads CAWSLFISGSYEQYF. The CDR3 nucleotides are TGTGCCTGGAGCCTTTTTATTTCGGGTTCCTACGAGCAGTACTTC.

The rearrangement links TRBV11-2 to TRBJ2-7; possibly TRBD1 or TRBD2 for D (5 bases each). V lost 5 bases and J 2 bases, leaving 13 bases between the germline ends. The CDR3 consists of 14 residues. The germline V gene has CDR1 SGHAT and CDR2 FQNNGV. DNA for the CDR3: TGTGCCAGCAGCGACCGGGACCGTACCTACGAGCAGTACTTC. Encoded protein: CASSDRDRTYEQYF. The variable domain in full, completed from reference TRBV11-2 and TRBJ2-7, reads EAGVAQSPRYKIIEKRQSVAFWCNPISGHATLYWYQQILGQGPKLLIQFQNNGVVDDSQLPKDRFSAERLKGVDSTLKIQPAKLEDSAVYLCASSDRDRTYEQYFGPGTRLTVT.

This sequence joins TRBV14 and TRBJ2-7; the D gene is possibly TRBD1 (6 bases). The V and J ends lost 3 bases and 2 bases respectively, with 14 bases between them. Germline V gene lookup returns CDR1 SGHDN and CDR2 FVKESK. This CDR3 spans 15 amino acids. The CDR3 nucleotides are TGTGCCAGCAGCCACCCAGGGGTAGCTACCTACGAGCAGTACTTC. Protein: CASSHPGVATYEQYF.